What follows are 20 T cell receptor beta chains derived from one specimen sequenced in a study of T-cell memory formation after mild COVID-19. TCRdb re-derived calls from the 5' RACE reads in MiXCR, one entry per CDR3 protein. The table has hundreds of thousands of distinct CDR3 sequences, more than 15% seen once. What was sequenced was PBMCs or a T cell subset sorted from them (not recorded which). The receptors originated from a man aged 18 to 29 who had mild COVID-19 (a few samples of this study predate the infection). Cell type and time point are not known.

This clonotype was counted at least ten times. The J gene is TRBJ2-1, the V gene TRBV7-2; D may correspond to TRBD1 or TRBD2 (5 bases each). The CDR3 contains 16 residues. Germline-derived CDR1 and CDR2 are SGHTA and FQGNSA. The V and J ends lost 0 bases and 0 bases respectively, with 9 bases between them. The DNA for the CDR3 is TGTGCCAGCAGCTTAGCGGGACGGGACTCCTACAATGAGCAGTTCTTC. This gives the protein CASSLAGRDSYNEQFF.

This clonotype was detected only a few times. The chain combines TRBV7-9 with TRBJ2-2, with 9 bases that match TRBD1. This CDR3 has 17 residues. Germline CDR1 reads SEHNR; CDR2 reads FQNEAQ (reference sequence). V lost 5 bases to trimming and J lost 3 bases; unmatched junction nucleotides: 10. CDR3 sequence reads: CASSPLRGQGDTGELFF. CDR3 nucleotides: TGTGCCAGCAGCCCCCTTCGGGGACAGGGAGACACCGGGGAGCTGTTTTTT.

In this sample, this clonotype turned up a few times. The genes are TRBV29-1 and TRBJ2-1; 10 nucleotides match TRBD1. The CDR3 length is 14 residues. The germline V gene has CDR1 SQVTM and CDR2 ANQGSEA. Trimming cost V 3 bases and J 8 bases; bases outside gene matches: 7. In nucleotides, the CDR3 is TGCAGCGTTGAGCGGGACAGGGGTTTTCATGAGCAGTTCTTC. Translated, it gives CSVERDRGFHEQFF.

This clonotype was counted a few times. The rearrangement links TRBV20-1 to TRBJ2-2; TRBD1 matches at 8 bases. CDR1 is DFQATT and CDR2 is SNEGSKA in the germline V gene (reference sequence). Germline trimming cut 5 bases from V and 3 bases from J; bases unmatched to any gene: 8. CDR3 length equals 15 residues. The DNA for the CDR3 is TGCAGTGCTGGGAAGACAGGGGATGACACCGGGGAGCTGTTTTTT. Its protein product is CSAGKTGDDTGELFF.

The chain links TRBV6-5 to TRBJ2-1, with 7 positions matching TRBD2. This CDR3 is 14 amino acids long. V was pared by 2 bases and J by 14 bases, with 12 bases of the junction left unmatched. Germline CDR1 is MNHEY and CDR2 is SVGAGI. The CDR3 nucleotides are TGTGCCAGCAGTTACAGCGGGGAGGGGAATGGGGAGTTCTTC. Translated, it gives CASSYSGEGNGEFF.

The chain has TRBV5-1 and TRBJ2-3; either TRBD1 or TRBD2 may supply D (5 bases each). V gave up 4 bases and J gave up 2 bases, with 14 bases separating them. CDR3 length equals 15 residues. Germline lookup yields CDR1 SGHRS and CDR2 YFSETQ. The CDR3 protein is CASSGWSGATDTQYF. The CDR3 nucleotides read TGCGCCAGCAGCGGGTGGTCCGGGGCCACAGATACGCAGTATTTT.

J is TRBJ2-7 and V is TRBV27; D perhaps matches TRBD1 (6 bases). The V end was cut by 5 bases, the J end by 1 base, with 12 bases between. The V gene's germline CDR1 is MNHEY and CDR2 SMNVEV (reference sequence). The CDR3 sequence is 14 residues long. The CDR3 loop reads CASSLGTKSYEQYF. The CDR3 DNA reads TGTGCCAGCAGTCTAGGGACAAAGTCCTACGAGCAGTACTTC.

This clonotype came up a few times. The chain has TRBV10-3 and TRBJ2-7; 8 bases fit TRBD2. Trimming took 7 bases from V and 7 from J; bases not matched to a gene: 6. The CDR3 loop spans 12 amino acids. Germline-derived CDR1 and CDR2 are ENHRY and SYGVKD. The CDR3 loop is CAITSGGGEQYF. Written as DNA, the CDR3 is TGTGCCATCACCTCCGGCGGGGGGGAGCAGTACTTC.

The chain carries TRBV7-9 and TRBJ2-3; 7 nucleotides line up with TRBD1. Germline V gene data show CDR1 as SEHNR and CDR2 as FQNEAQ (reference sequence). The length of the CDR3 is 16 residues. V lost 1 base, J lost 3 bases, and 7 bases stayed unmatched. Here the CDR3 reads CASSLGRGLGTDTQYF. The CDR3 DNA follows: TGTGCCAGCAGCTTAGGAAGGGGGCTGGGTACAGATACGCAGTATTTT.

The sample holds a few counts of this clonotype. The rearrangement joins TRBV7-2 to TRBJ2-1; 8 positions match TRBD2. CDR3 length equals 14 residues. Per germline, CDR1 SGHTA and CDR2 FQGNSA. Unmatched junction bases numbered 4, after V lost 6 bases and J lost 3 bases. The CDR3 DNA is TGTGCCAGCAGGCGGGCGGGGGGCTACAATGAGCAGTTCTTC. The encoded protein is CASRRAGGYNEQFF.

A few counts support this clonotype. The chain couples TRBV27 to TRBJ2-7; D not resolved. The length of the CDR3 is 13 residues. Germline lookup yields CDR1 MNHEY and CDR2 SMNVEV (reference sequence). V was cut by 1 base and J by 1 base, with 5 bases left in between. The DNA for the CDR3 is TGTGCCAGCAGTTTATACAGATCCTACGAGCAGTACTTC. This translates into CASSLYRSYEQYF.

This rearrangement joins TRBV2 to TRBJ2-5; the D gene is possibly TRBD2 (5 bases). The CDR3 has 12 amino acids. From germline, CDR1 is SNHLY and CDR2 FYNNEI. Trimming removed 5 bases at V and 7 bases at J, with 11 bases between. This chain's CDR3 is CASSSRLWTQYF. CDR3 sequence (DNA): TGTGCCAGCAGTTCGAGACTATGGACCCAGTACTTC.

This clonotype turned up a few times. This chain uses TRBV11-2 with TRBJ2-3; no clear D. V gave up 1 base and J gave up 7 bases, with 9 bases separating them. The CDR3 runs to 13 residues. Germline CDR1 SGHAT, CDR2 FQNNGV. CDR3 coding DNA: TGTGCCAGCAGCTTAGTTGAGCGATATACGCAGTATTTT. Protein sequence: CASSLVERYTQYF.

This clonotype was observed once. This sequence joins TRBV6-2 or TRBV6-3 and TRBJ1-1; 7 nucleotides agree with TRBD1. The V gene end was trimmed by 5 bases and the J gene end by 5 bases; junction bases not matched to a gene: 14. The CDR3 contains 16 residues. The germline V gene has CDR1 MNHEY and CDR2 SVGEGT. CDR3 DNA: TGTGCCAGCAGTGGGGGACAGAGGGGAGGAGGGACTGAAGCTTTCTTT. It is translated as CASSGGQRGGGTEAFF.

In this sample, this clonotype turned up a few times. This rearrangement joins TRBV5-1 to TRBJ2-1, with TRBD2 matching 9 bases. CDR3 length: 16 amino acids. Looked up from germline, CDR1 is SGHRS and CDR2 is YFSETQ. The V segment lost 4 bases and the J segment 2 bases; nucleotides outside the gene matches: 7. The CDR3 reads CASSRRGGSTYNEQFF. The CDR3 DNA sequence: TGCGCCAGCAGCAGGCGGGGGGGCAGCACCTACAATGAGCAGTTCTTC. Full variable domain (missing parts from reference TRBV5-1 and TRBJ2-1): KAGVTQTPRYLIKTRGQQVTLSCSPISGHRSVSWYQQTPGQGLQFLFEYFSETQRNKGNFPGRFSGRQFSNSRSEMNVSTLELGDSALYLCASSRRGGSTYNEQFFGPGTRLTVL.

This clonotype was counted many times. This sequence joins TRBV7-2 and TRBJ1-6; D remains ambiguous. This CDR3 has 15 amino acids. Germline loops: CDR1 SGHTA, CDR2 FQGNSA. Deletions cut 5 bases from V and 4 bases from J, with 12 bases between. CDR3 region: CASSPPMQYNSPLHF. As DNA, the CDR3 is TGTGCCAGCAGCCCCCCCATGCAGTATAATTCACCCCTCCACTTT.

This chain joins TRBV3-2 and TRBJ1-6; the table gives TRBD1 as D, unverified against the DNA. TRBV3-2 is given as a pseudogene. The CDR3 loop spans 17 amino acids. CDR3 nucleotides: TGTGCCAGCAGCCAAGTACAGGGGGCGATCCGTCATTCACCCCTCCACTTT. Translation gives CASSQVQGAIRHSPLHF.

This clonotype was seen a handful of times. The genes are TRBV5-1 and TRBJ2-7; D call uncertain. V lost 7 bases, J lost 3 bases, and 17 bases lay in between. This CDR3 comprises 14 residues. Germline lookup yields CDR1 SGHRS and CDR2 YFSETQ. This CDR3 reads CASGTRRGGYEQYF. For the CDR3, the DNA is TGCGCCAGCGGCACGCGGCGAGGCGGCTACGAGCAGTACTTC.

This clonotype was seen a handful of times. The J gene is TRBJ2-7, the V gene TRBV30; possible D gene TRBD2, 6 bases. Between the trimmed V and J ends, which lost 3 bases and 7 bases, there was a span of 13 bases. The CDR3 extends over 12 amino acids. The V gene's germline CDR1 is GTSNPN and CDR2 SVGIG (reference sequence). The chain's CDR3 is CAWRLGGGEQYF. Here the CDR3 DNA reads TGTGCCTGGAGACTGGGAGGTGGGGAGCAGTACTTC.

The rearrangement joins TRBV12-3 or TRBV12-4 to TRBJ1-5; D unresolved. The ends were cut back, 3 bases at V and 3 bases at J, with 9 bases in the middle. The CDR3 is 14 amino acids. The CDR3 here is CASSFRVDNQPQHF. For the CDR3, the DNA is TGTGCCAGCAGTTTTCGGGTAGACAATCAGCCCCAGCATTTT.